This TCR beta chain derives from a study of cytomegalovirus exposure and HLA in healthy donors. Study results and caveats: A later analysis reported that several of the most significant clusters appeared to be linked to common viral pathogens, among them Epstein-Barr virus. Some V segments could not be told apart, so they were left out, TRBV6-2 and TRBV6-3 among them.

The PCR ran on 60 Vbeta and 13 Jbeta primers. The assay was immunoSEQ multiplex PCR, and TCRdb's table has in-frame clones only and misses some. There are roughly 100,000 clones in the sample, with approximately 0.6% held by the top ten. Points on this clone: Antigen specificity is unknown.

V shed 4 bases, J shed 8 bases, and the junction held 9 bases outside the gene matches. This CDR3 has 15 residues. Germline CDR1 is SGDLS and CDR2 is YYNGEE. The V and J genes are TRBV9 and TRBJ1-4; 9 bases are shared with TRBD1. The receptor's source is a middle-aged man in good health and CMV-seronegative. Sequenced sample: PBMCs. The CDR3 sequence is CASSPPGQGVEKLFF. In DNA form, the CDR3 reads TGTGCCAGCAGCCCCCCGGGACAGGGCGTAGAAAAACTGTTTTTT. The whole variable domain, remainder taken from reference TRBV9 and TRBJ1-4, is DSGVTQTPKHLITATGQRVTLRCSPRSGDLSVYWYQQSLDQGLQFLIQYYNGEERAKGNILERFSAQQFPDLHSELNLSSLELGDSALYFCASSPPGQGVEKLFFGSGTQLSVL.